This TCR beta chain was found in a study of PD-1 blockade in classical Hodgkin lymphoma. General observations from the study: What drove the repertoire differences, possibly disease activity or prior therapy, has not been defined. Baseline TCR diversity was reportedly lower in newly diagnosed patients than in healthy donors. It was reported as lower still in relapsed/refractory patients.

The germline V gene encodes CDR1 MGHDK and CDR2 SYGVNS. V was pared by 7 bases and J by 7 bases, with 11 bases between. The CDR3 totals 11 residues. Concerning this clone itself: Its antigen is not known.

Here immunoSEQ multiplex PCR was the method, and the copy in TCRdb shows in-frame clones only, minus some. Altogether fewer than 100,000 clones are present, roughly 92% being singletons, with the ten largest covering about 2.5%. Following autologous stem cell transplantation, relapse occurred in every patient, and exposure to brentuximab vedotin varied. The sample here was peripheral blood mononuclear cells (PBMCs), taken at baseline. This TCR derives from a human donor with classical Hodgkin lymphoma. J is TRBJ2-7 and V is TRBV25-1, with no clear D. CDR3 in DNA: TGTGCCAGCAAGGGTTTAACGGAGCAGTACTTC. Its protein product is CASKGLTEQYF.